The rows below give T cell receptor beta chains drawn from one sample of a study of OX40 agonist ivuxolimab in advanced cancers. TCRdb's copy holds only in-frame clones and misses some; the assay was immunoSEQ multiplex PCR. The sample shows roughly 100,000 clones, about 92% of them seen only once. Sample: CD4+ or CD8+ T cells sorted from blood, taken in a trial of the OX40 agonist ivuxolimab. Receptors originate from an adult with an advanced solid tumor such as melanoma, head and neck, liver or kidney cancer. The conserved cysteine and the conserved F or W are not part of the CDR3 here.

v_call,cdr3_length,j_call,cdr3_aa
TRBV19,12,TRBJ2-3,ASSNRGSTDTQY
TRBV15,11,TRBJ2-1,ATSTTIENEQF
TRBV4-3,14,TRBJ2-1,ASSQDLGQGFYEQF
TRBV6-5,9,TRBJ1-1,ASSYRSEAF
TRBV7-6,13,TRBJ1-4,ASSLASSTNEKLF
TRBV4-2,18,TRBJ2-6,ASSQPLGLGSRTGANVLT
TRBV28,12,TRBJ1-4,ASSSDGVTEKLF
TRBV6-5,13,TRBJ2-7,ASRPTSRLSYEQY
TRBV27,15,TRBJ2-1,ASSLYGGGAAYNEQF
TRBV4-2,11,TRBJ2-3,ASSQRGADTQY
TRBV28,14,TRBJ1-5,ASSSWTGGVLQPQH
TRBV5-1,12,TRBJ2-1,ASVSGTGVNEQF
TRBV6-6,13,TRBJ2-1,ASSRDPMTHNEQF
TRBV5-4,13,TRBJ2-3,ASSLDRGYTDTQY
TRBV19,13,TRBJ1-5,ASSPRGRGNQPQH
TRBV4-3,12,TRBJ2-2,ATKGLLNTGELF
TRBV11-3,11,TRBJ2-7,ASSLVFEYEQY
TRBV9,13,TRBJ2-1,ASSAGGSSYNEQF
TRBV4-2,10,TRBJ1-2,ASSYDRRGYT
TRBV7-2,13,TRBJ1-2,ASSSGPALHYGYT
TRBV1,10,TRBJ2-5,TSSLRGETQY
TRBV6-6,14,TRBJ1-6,ASSYSWTGDNSPLH
TRBV30,13,TRBJ2-1,AWSESGGRYNEQF
TRBV5-6,13,TRBJ1-2,ASSSLSQGNYGYT
TRBV7-2,12,TRBJ2-1,ASSPTSNYNEQF
TRBV18,13,TRBJ1-5,ASSPNWGMDQPQH
TRBV4-1,13,TRBJ1-2,ASSQRGGSNYGYT
TRBV18,11,TRBJ2-1,ASSPQANNEQF
TRBV6-5,13,TRBJ1-3,ASSPLTRGGNTIY
TRBV30,12,TRBJ2-1,AWSALRLAGGWF
TRBV7-2,14,TRBJ1-3,ASSLSYRGPGNTIY
TRBV18,11,TRBJ1-2,ASSRPANYGYT
TRBV4-3,10,TRBJ2-1,ASSLNGPEQF
TRBV9,12,TRBJ2-5,ASSVEKGSETQY
TRBV6-5,13,TRBJ1-2,ASSYASGGSYGYT
TRBV2,12,TRBJ2-1,ASSVWGAYNEQF
TRBV28,15,TRBJ2-1,ASSLPRTSGRGNEQF
TRBV28,13,TRBJ2-7,ASSPSGFRSYEQY
TRBV5-4,13,TRBJ1-1,ASSLDQGYTTEAF
TRBV4-3,11,TRBJ2-1,ASSQRSYNEQF
TRBV30,12,TRBJ1-1,AWSDQGGNTEAF
TRBV6-5,12,TRBJ1-5,ASKAVYSNQPQH
TRBV2,12,TRBJ1-3,AISQGASGNTIY
TRBV4-1,14,TRBJ2-1,ASSHPGQRGYNEQF
TRBV6-5,12,TRBJ1-4,ASSYLATNEKLF
TRBV25-1,12,TRBJ1-1,ASSTVGGRAEAF
TRBV7-2,14,TRBJ1-6,ASSSATGRGNSPLH